A selection of T cell receptor beta chains follows, all from one sample in a study of T-cell memory formation after mild COVID-19. TCRdb passed the 5' RACE reads through MiXCR, listing each CDR3 protein once. The table lists 250,000 to 300,000 distinct CDR3 sequences, around 16% of them singletons. The specimen was PBMCs or a T cell subset sorted from them (not recorded which). Source of these receptors: a man aged 18 to 30 who had mild COVID-19 (a few samples of this study predate the infection). Cell type and time point are not known. Each CDR3 is given with its conserved first and last residue. A D gene is named only where the DNA matches it firmly. For some rows the clone size is stated as once, few or many, or as a class when expanded; others skip it.

v_call	clone_size	d_call	j_call	cdr3_aa	cdr3_nt
TRBV7-2	NA	TRBD1	TRBJ1-4	CASSSQGRGEKLFF	TGTGCCAGCAGCTCACAGGGGAGAGGTGAAAAACTGTTTTTT
TRBV12-3/TRBV12-4	NA	NA	TRBJ2-1	CASSRRVDGHEQFF	TGTGCCAGCAGTCGGAGGGTTGACGGACATGAGCAGTTCTTC
TRBV4-3	NA	TRBD2	TRBJ2-7	CASSQGGTSIYEQYF	TGCGCCAGCAGCCAAGGGGGGACTAGCATCTACGAGCAGTACTTC
TRBV11-2	NA	TRBD1	TRBJ2-1	CASSTDRVNEQFF	TGTGCCAGCAGCACGGACAGGGTCAATGAGCAGTTCTTC
TRBV2	NA	NA	TRBJ2-3	CASSAYNRGGTQYF	TGTGCCAGCAGTGCTTATAACAGGGGAGGTACGCAGTATTTT
TRBV3-1	NA	NA	TRBJ2-2	CASSPVGRGELFF	TGTGCCAGCAGCCCCGTGGGGCGCGGGGAGCTGTTTTTT
TRBV28	NA	NA	TRBJ2-3	CASSLIQGSTDTQYF	TGTGCCAGCAGCCTAATTCAGGGGAGCACAGATACGCAGTATTTT
TRBV20-1	NA	NA	TRBJ1-5	CSAPLGGRNQPQHF	TGCAGTGCTCCCCTCGGGGGACGAAATCAGCCCCAGCATTTT
TRBV20-1	few	NA	TRBJ2-5	CSARRETQYF	TGCAGTGCTAGAAGGGAGACCCAGTACTTC
TRBV7-2	NA	TRBD1	TRBJ1-1	CASSPSQGAAGFF	TGTGCCAGCAGCCCATCGCAGGGGGCAGCGGGCTTCTTT
TRBV2	few	NA	TRBJ2-2	CASETGNTGELFF	TGTGCCAGCGAGACAGGGAACACCGGGGAGCTGTTTTTT
TRBV29-1	NA	NA	TRBJ2-5	CSVVPETQYF	TGCAGCGTTGTCCCAGAGACCCAGTACTTC
TRBV7-2	few	TRBD2	TRBJ2-4	CASRGGGGNIQYF	TGTGCCAGCCGAGGCGGGGGTGGTAACATTCAGTACTTC
TRBV9	few	TRBD2	TRBJ2-5	CASSPVGLQETQYF	TGTGCCAGCAGCCCAGTGGGACTACAAGAGACCCAGTACTTC
TRBV7-3	NA	TRBD1	TRBJ2-5	CASSKGAQETQYF	TGTGCCAGCAGCAAGGGGGCACAAGAGACCCAGTACTTC
TRBV2	few	TRBD2	TRBJ2-5	CASSEPGGLRETQYF	TGTGCCAGCAGTGAACCGGGGGGGCTAAGGGAGACCCAGTACTTC
TRBV5-6	many	TRBD1	TRBJ1-4	CASSWTGGTNEKLFF	TGTGCCAGCAGCTGGACAGGGGGCACTAATGAAAAACTGTTTTTT
TRBV11-1	NA	NA	TRBJ2-4	CASSPLAGDIQYF	TGTGCCAGCAGCCCCCTCGCAGGGGACATTCAGTACTTC
TRBV6-1	few	NA	TRBJ1-1	CASSGYRDRATEAFF	TGTGCCAGCAGTGGGTACAGGGATCGGGCCACTGAAGCTTTCTTT
TRBV6-5	NA	NA	TRBJ2-5	CASSYFPIETQYF	TGTGCCAGCAGTTATTTCCCGATAGAGACCCAGTACTTC
TRBV15	NA	NA	TRBJ2-5	CATSRMGETQYF	TGTGCCACCAGCAGGATGGGGGAGACCCAGTACTTC
TRBV12-3/TRBV12-4	NA	NA	TRBJ2-3	CASSLRVFTDTQYF	TGTGCCAGCAGTTTACGGGTCTTCACAGATACGCAGTATTTT
TRBV4-3	NA	NA	TRBJ2-3	CASSQAPYSTDTQYF	TGCGCCAGCAGCCAAGCTCCTTATAGCACAGATACGCAGTATTTT
TRBV20-1	few	TRBD2	TRBJ2-3	CSAPRAQRGITDTQYF	TGCAGTGCTCCTAGGGCCCAGCGGGGGATCACAGATACGCAGTATTTT
TRBV29-1	NA	NA	TRBJ2-3	CSVVGVRRSTDTQYF	TGCAGCGTTGTGGGGGTTAGGAGAAGCACAGATACGCAGTATTTT
TRBV19	few	TRBD1	TRBJ2-6	CASSLQGRSGANVLTF	TGTGCCAGTAGCTTACAGGGGCGCTCTGGGGCCAACGTCCTGACTTTC
TRBV5-1	few	NA	TRBJ2-7	CATSYEQYF	TGCGCCACTTCATACGAGCAGTACTTC
TRBV7-9	few	NA	TRBJ1-1	CASSLFEWGLGGNTEAFF	TGTGCCAGCAGCTTATTCGAGTGGGGCTTAGGGGGGAACACTGAAGCTTTCTTT
TRBV6-2/TRBV6-3	NA	TRBD2	TRBJ2-1	CASRSRTSAYNEQFF	TGTGCCAGCAGATCCCGGACTAGCGCCTACAATGAGCAGTTCTTC
TRBV4-3	few	TRBD2	TRBJ2-4	CASSQLLAGLAKNIQYF	TGCGCCAGCAGCCAACTACTAGCGGGACTAGCCAAAAACATTCAGTACTTC
TRBV5-8	few	NA	TRBJ1-1	CASSLRRTGEAFF	TGTGCCAGCAGCTTGAGGCGGACGGGTGAAGCTTTCTTT